The 27 T cell receptor beta chains below come from one sample, sequenced in a study of preoperative IRX-2 immunotherapy in early breast cancer. Documented treatment: preoperative locoregional IRX-2 cytokine immunotherapy. This table comes from immunoSEQ multiplex PCR, and its TCRdb copy is limited to in-frame clones, with some not included. In the table there are around 34,000 clones, 83% of which are singletons. Sequenced material: lymph node tissue, taken from a patient treated with IRX-2 immunotherapy. The receptor source for this set is a human donor with breast cancer.

The J gene is TRBJ1-5, the V gene TRBV6-8; D uncertain. Germline V CDR1 and CDR2: MNHGY, SAAAGT. This CDR3 is 12 amino acids long. Trimming took 5 bases from V and 8 from J, leaving 10 bases between them. CDR3 in amino acids: CASSDRGEPQHF. The CDR3 nucleotides read TGTGCCAGCAGTGATCGGGGTGAGCCCCAGCATTTT.

The gene calls are TRBV14 and TRBJ1-1; D is uncertain. CDR1 SGHDN and CDR2 FVKESK come from the germline V gene. The CDR3 is 17 residues long. V shed 2 bases and J shed 6 bases, with 22 bases lying between them. The CDR3 nucleotides read TGTGCCAGCAGCCAAAAGGGAGGATGGACCAGGATCCCTGAAGCTTTCTTT. Amino acid sequence: CASSQKGGWTRIPEAFF. The variable domain in full, completed from reference TRBV14 and TRBJ1-1, reads EAGVTQFPSHSVIEKGQTVTLRCDPISGHDNLYWYRRVMGKEIKFLLHFVKESKQDESGMPNNRFLAERTGGTYSTLKVQPAELEDSGVYFCASSQKGGWTRIPEAFFGQGTRLTVV.

The CDR3 region is CASSYLRQDEQFF. CDR3 coding DNA: TGTGCCAGCAGTTACCTAAGACAGGATGAGCAGTTCTTC. The chain is built from TRBV6-8 and TRBJ2-1; D possibly corresponds to TRBD1 (6 bases). Germline V gene lookup returns CDR1 MNHGY and CDR2 SAAAGT. V lost 2 bases and J lost 8, with 10 bases in between. This CDR3 is 13 amino acids long.

The J gene is TRBJ2-2, the V gene TRBV15; 8 bases fit TRBD1. This CDR3 contains 15 residues. Germline lookup yields CDR1 LNHNV and CDR2 YYDKDF (reference sequence). The V and J ends lost 7 bases and 7 bases, in that order; junction bases with no gene match: 11. The CDR3 is CATTTDRARGGELFF. The CDR3 DNA reads as TGTGCCACCACCACGGACAGGGCAAGGGGCGGGGAGCTGTTTTTT.

V usage is TRBV19 and J usage is TRBJ1-1; D possibly corresponds to TRBD1 (6 bases). Trimming removed 7 bases at V and 8 bases at J, with 26 bases between. Germline V gene sequence: CDR1 LNHDA, CDR2 SQIVND (reference sequence). The CDR3 covers 16 residues. In nucleotides, the CDR3 is TGTGCCAGTACCCCTAATGGGTTCGGACAGCCGATAGAAGCTTTCTTT. Translation gives CASTPNGFGQPIEAFF. Full variable domain (rest looked up from reference TRBV19 and TRBJ1-1): DGGITQSPKYLFRKEGQNVTLSCEQNLNHDAMYWYRQDPGQGLRLIYYSQIVNDFQKGDIAEGYSVSREKKESFPLTVTSAQKNPTAFYLCASTPNGFGQPIEAFFGQGTRLTVV.

This clone was found a few times. This chain connects TRBV7-2 to TRBJ1-6, with D perhaps TRBD1 (6 bases). Per the germline V gene, CDR1 is SGHTA and CDR2 is FQGNSA. The length of the CDR3 is 13 residues. Trimming stripped 6 bases from V and 8 bases from J, with 11 bases between. CDR3 protein: CASSRTEHSPLHF. In nucleotides, the CDR3 is TGTGCCAGCAGTCGGACAGAACATTCACCCCTCCACTTT.

This clone was recorded once. The chain joins TRBV14 to TRBJ2-1, with TRBD2 matching over 7 bases. The CDR3 length is 15 residues. Unmatched junction bases numbered 11, after V lost 4 bases and J lost 8 bases. The V gene's germline CDR1 is SGHDN and CDR2 FVKESK. DNA for the CDR3: TGTGCCAGCAGCCGACGGTTTCGGGGGGTTGATGAGCAGTTCTTC. Protein product: CASSRRFRGVDEQFF.

The J gene is TRBJ2-3, the V gene TRBV28; 7 positions match TRBD2. V lost 6 bases and J lost 3; bases outside the gene matches: 9. Germline CDR1 and CDR2: MDHEN and SYDVKM. The CDR3 is made up of 15 amino acids. The CDR3 DNA reads TGTGCCAGCAGCCAAGGGACTATATCAACAGATACGCAGTATTTT. Its translation is CASSQGTISTDTQYF.

The V gene is TRBV29-1, the J gene TRBJ1-2; D is perhaps TRBD1 (5 bases). CDR3 length equals 13 residues. Germline V gene lookup returns CDR1 SQVTM and CDR2 ANQGSEA. V was cut by 4 bases and J by 7 bases, with 16 bases left in between. The CDR3 DNA reads as TGCAGCGTTGTTCAGGGAGCAGTTATTGGCTACACCTTC. As protein: CSVVQGAVIGYTF.

J is TRBJ2-7 and V is TRBV19, with a weak D call TRBD1 (5 bases). The germline V gene encodes CDR1 LNHDA and CDR2 SQIVND (reference sequence). The CDR3 contains 15 residues. The V end was cut by 1 base, the J end by 3 bases, with 13 bases between. This CDR3 reads CASSIVGRANYEQYF. CDR3 DNA: TGTGCCAGTAGTATAGTTGGCAGGGCGAACTACGAGCAGTACTTC.

The chain employs TRBV6-8 and TRBJ1-3; D is unclear. This CDR3 region has 13 residues. V lost 7 bases and J lost 0, with 7 bases in between. Germline CDR1 reads MNHGY; CDR2 reads SAAAGT. The CDR3 sequence is CASIPRSGNTIYF. In DNA, the CDR3 is TGTGCCAGCATTCCTCGCTCTGGAAACACCATATATTTT.

This sequence joins TRBV28 and TRBJ2-7, with 9 bases matching TRBD1. The CDR3 loop spans 19 amino acids. V trimming: 6 bases; J trimming: 0 bases; junction bases outside the gene matches: 18. Germline lookup yields CDR1 MDHEN and CDR2 SYDVKM. The CDR3 here is CASSLGSGTGKRSSYEQYF. The DNA of the CDR3 is TGTGCCAGCAGCCTAGGATCCGGGACAGGGAAACGGTCCTCCTACGAGCAGTACTTC.

V is TRBV28 and J is TRBJ1-5; 8 bases align to TRBD1. The trim removed 6 bases at V and 4 bases at J, leaving 8 bases unmatched. Looked up from germline, CDR1 is MDHEN and CDR2 is SYDVKM. The CDR3 is 15 amino acids. CDR3 coding DNA: TGTGCCAGCAGCAAGACAGGGGAGTCGAATCAGCCCCAGCATTTT. As protein: CASSKTGESNQPQHF.

Regarding this clone: The junction shows a germline mismatch at one end, possibly a read error. The rearrangement uses TRBV6-4 and TRBJ1-4; D is perhaps TRBD1 (6 bases). Germline CDR1 MRHNA, CDR2 SNTAGT. This CDR3 spans 16 amino acids. The CDR3 region is CASRLGQTATNEKLFF. CDR3 in DNA: TGTGCCAGCAGGTTGGGACAAACCGCAACTAATGAAAAACTATTTTTT.

This chain links TRBV29-1 with TRBJ2-3; D possibly uses TRBD1 or TRBD2 (5 bases each). Germline V lookup: CDR1 SQVTM, CDR2 ANQGSEA. Trimming took off 6 bases at V and 6 bases at J, with 19 bases between the two ends. The CDR3 is 14 residues long. The CDR3 DNA is TGCAGCGTGGTAGCTGGGGGATATAGGGATACGCAGTATTTT. It translates to CSVVAGGYRDTQYF.

This chain joins TRBV5-1 and TRBJ1-2, with 7 bases that match TRBD1. V dropped 1 base and J dropped 5; count of bases not matched to a gene: 14. CDR1 is SGHRS and CDR2 is YFSETQ in the germline V gene. The CDR3 totals 17 residues. CDR3 protein: CASSLRGQGGSGYGYTF. CDR3 DNA sequence: TGCGCCAGCAGCTTGAGGGGGCAGGGAGGTTCGGGATATGGCTACACCTTC.

This chain joins TRBV18 and TRBJ2-3, with 10 bases lining up with TRBD2. This CDR3 comprises 18 residues. J was trimmed by 6 bases and V by 6 bases; bases with no gene match: 18. Germline-derived CDR1 and CDR2 are KGHSH and LQKENI. The CDR3, as DNA: TGTGCCAGCTCCGGGGCCCCTGCAAGCGGGAGGGCCGCGGATACGCAGTATTTT. As protein: CASSGAPASGRAADTQYF.

This chain uses TRBV6-8 with TRBJ2-7; possible D gene TRBD2, 6 bases. V was trimmed by 6 bases and J by 4 bases, leaving 19 bases between them. Germline V gives CDR1 MNHGY, CDR2 SAAAGT. This CDR3 is built from 15 residues. DNA of the CDR3: TGTGCCAGCAGACGTAATATGGACGGGACTTACGAGCAGTACTTC. This encodes CASRRNMDGTYEQYF.

The rearrangement uses TRBV28 and TRBJ1-2; D gene uncertain. Trimming took 3 bases from V and 4 from J, leaving 9 bases between them. Per the germline V gene, CDR1 is MDHEN and CDR2 is SYDVKM. The CDR3 consists of 13 residues. CDR3 nucleotides: TGTGCCAGCAGTTTTAGCAGATTCTATGGCTACACCTTC. Residues: CASSFSRFYGYTF.

The genes are TRBV23-1 and TRBJ1-2; D is perhaps TRBD1 (5 bases). TRBV23-1 is an ORF, and what it does is uncertain. V gave up 6 bases and J gave up 2 bases, with 25 bases separating them. The CDR3 spans 18 residues. CDR3 amino acids: CASSQDWGGGRANYGYTF. Written as DNA, the CDR3 is TGCGCCAGCAGCCAAGACTGGGGCGGTGGCAGGGCGAACTATGGCTACACCTTC.

The gene calls are TRBV15 and TRBJ2-2; 7 positions agree with TRBD2. Unmatched junction bases numbered 7, after V lost 0 bases and J lost 0 bases. The germline V gene has CDR1 LNHNV and CDR2 YYDKDF (reference sequence). The CDR3 spans 18 residues. Here the CDR3 DNA reads TGTGCCACCAGCAGAGAAATAGCGGGTGCCGCGAACACCGGGGAGCTGTTTTTT. It specifies CATSREIAGAANTGELFF.

The chain employs TRBV6-8 and TRBJ2-5; the D gene is possibly TRBD1 (6 bases). The CDR3 runs to 14 residues. CDR1 and CDR2 (germline): MNHGY, SAAAGT. Trimming took off 6 bases at V and 5 bases at J, with 16 bases between the two ends. CDR3 region: CASRRTGPPETQYF. As DNA, the CDR3 is TGTGCCAGCAGGCGCACAGGGCCCCCTGAGACCCAGTACTTC.

The chain is built from TRBV28 and TRBJ1-1; D not resolved. There are 13 residues in the CDR3. The germline gives CDR1 MDHEN, CDR2 SYDVKM. V lost 2 bases and J 1 base, leaving 5 bases between the germline ends. DNA of the CDR3: TGTGCCAGCAGTTTAGCCCAGAACACTGAAGCTTTCTTT. As protein: CASSLAQNTEAFF.

The chain couples TRBV30 to TRBJ1-1, with a weak D call TRBD1 (5 bases). V dropped 1 base and J dropped 5 bases, with 11 bases sitting between them. The CDR3 is made up of 13 amino acids. CDR1 is GTSNPN and CDR2 is SVGIG in the germline V gene (reference sequence). Here the CDR3 reads CAWSGGRETEAFF. The CDR3 DNA reads as TGTGCCTGGAGTGGTGGCAGGGAGACTGAAGCTTTCTTT.

This sequence joins TRBV6-8 and TRBJ2-2; D is unclear. This CDR3 region has 18 residues. V dropped 2 bases and J dropped 3 bases, with 19 bases sitting between them. Germline CDR1 and CDR2: MNHGY and SAAAGT. Here the CDR3 reads CASSYKGWFSEDTGELFF. For the CDR3, the DNA is TGTGCCAGCAGTTACAAGGGTTGGTTTTCCGAGGACACCGGGGAGCTGTTTTTT.

The chain links TRBV12-5 to TRBJ1-5; tentatively, D is TRBD1 (5 bases). The CDR3 spans 15 residues. Germline values: CDR1 LGHNT, CDR2 FRNRAP. The CDR3 coding sequence is TGTGCCAGCACTATACGTTTAGGGGTAAGTCAGCCCCAGCATTTT. It specifies CASTIRLGVSQPQHF.

The rearrangement links TRBV6-7 to TRBJ1-2; D is possibly TRBD1 (6 bases). TRBV6-7 is labeled an ORF, and its function is uncertain. Trimming took 5 bases from V and 7 from J, leaving 8 bases between them. This CDR3 is 11 amino acids long. The CDR3 nucleotides are TGTGCCAGCAGTAACAGGGTTGGCTACACCTTC. Its translation: CASSNRVGYTF.